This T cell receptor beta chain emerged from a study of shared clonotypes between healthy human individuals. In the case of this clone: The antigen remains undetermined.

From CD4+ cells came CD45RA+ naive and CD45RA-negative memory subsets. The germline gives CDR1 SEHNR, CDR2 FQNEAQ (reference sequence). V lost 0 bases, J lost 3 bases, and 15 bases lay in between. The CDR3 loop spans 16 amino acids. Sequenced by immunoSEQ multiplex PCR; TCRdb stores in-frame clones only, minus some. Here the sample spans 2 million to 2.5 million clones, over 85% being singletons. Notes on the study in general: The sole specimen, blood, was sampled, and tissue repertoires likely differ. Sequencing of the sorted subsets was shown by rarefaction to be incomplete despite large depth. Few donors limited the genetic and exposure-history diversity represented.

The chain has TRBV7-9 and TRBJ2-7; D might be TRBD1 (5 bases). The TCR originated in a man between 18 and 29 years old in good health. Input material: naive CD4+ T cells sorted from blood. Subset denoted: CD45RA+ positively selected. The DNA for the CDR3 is TGTGCCAGCAGCTTAGCGAGGCCTGACAGCTACTACGAGCAGTACTTC. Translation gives CASSLARPDSYYEQYF.